This TCR beta chain was retrieved from a study of blood T cell repertoires in COVID-19. Whole-study context: The analysed material was cDNA or gDNA that came from T cells, B-cell-depleted T cells, or PBMCs.

Germline CDR1 SEHNR, CDR2 FQNEAQ (reference sequence). Trimming cost V 3 bases and J 0 bases, with 5 bases left between them. The CDR3 contains 13 residues. Clones were read by immunoSEQ multiplex PCR, and TCRdb kept only the in-frame ones, dropping some. The table records some 320,000 clones, 90% of them present only once. Clinical history reported by participants formed the basis on which cohorts were assigned. This TCR was recovered from a man aged 60 to 69 who had recovered from COVID-19. The sequencing sample was made of PBMCs or T cells enriched from blood (not recorded which). The chain links TRBV7-9 to TRBJ1-1; D call uncertain. DNA for the CDR3: TGTGCCAGCAGCTTTTTCATGAACACTGAAGCTTTCTTT. Amino acid sequence: CASSFFMNTEAFF.